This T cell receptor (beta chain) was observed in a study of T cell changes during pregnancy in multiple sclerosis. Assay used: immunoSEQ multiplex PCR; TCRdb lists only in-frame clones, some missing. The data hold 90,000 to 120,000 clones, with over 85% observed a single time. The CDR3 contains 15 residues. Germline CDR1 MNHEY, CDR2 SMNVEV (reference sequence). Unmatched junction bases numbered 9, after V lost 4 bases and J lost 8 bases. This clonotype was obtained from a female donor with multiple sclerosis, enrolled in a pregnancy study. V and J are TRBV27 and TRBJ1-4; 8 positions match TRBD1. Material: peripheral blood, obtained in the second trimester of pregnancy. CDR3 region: CASSSNRGVGEKLFF. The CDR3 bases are TGTGCCAGCAGTTCCAACAGGGGGGTGGGAGAAAAACTGTTTTTT.